These 5 T cell receptor beta chains came from one sample sequenced in a study of blood T cell repertoires in COVID-19. Produced via immunoSEQ multiplex PCR; TCRdb's table is partial and in-frame only. The table includes roughly 100,000 clones, around nine tenths detected once. Sequencing was performed on peripheral blood. These receptors came from a woman between 65 and 79 years old with acute or convalescent COVID-19.

The chain carries TRBV27 and TRBJ2-3; 7 nucleotides align to TRBD2. V trimming: 10 bases; J trimming: 2 bases; junction bases outside the gene matches: 15. Germline V lookup: CDR1 MNHEY, CDR2 SMNVEV (reference sequence). The CDR3 runs 16 residues. CDR3 coding DNA: TGTGCCACCAAGATGGTGGCGGGGGACTTCACAGATACGCAGTATTTT. This encodes CATKMVAGDFTDTQYF.

This clone was seen once. The chain combines TRBV5-1 with TRBJ1-2; 7 nucleotides match TRBD1. CDR1 is SGHRS and CDR2 is YFSETQ in the germline V gene. This CDR3 is 15 amino acids long. V shed 4 bases, J shed 7 bases, and the junction held 13 bases outside the gene matches. The CDR3 DNA is TGCGCCAGCAGCGCTCGACAGGGTCTACAGGGTGGCTACACCTTC. Its translation is CASSARQGLQGGYTF.

V usage is TRBV7-2 and J usage is TRBJ2-3, with 8 bases lining up with TRBD2. In germline, CDR1 is SGHTA, CDR2 FQGNSA. The CDR3 loop spans 17 amino acids. The ends lost 2 bases at V and 3 bases at J; junction bases unmatched: 10. The CDR3 DNA reads as TGTGCCAGCAGCTTATCCGGGAGGGCGTCGTGGACAGATACGCAGTATTTT. Residues: CASSLSGRASWTDTQYF.

The chain has TRBV14 and TRBJ2-7, with D maybe TRBD2 (5 bases). V was pared by 4 bases and J by 0 bases, with 19 bases between. There are 17 residues in the CDR3. CDR1 is SGHDN, CDR2 FVKESK, per germline. The CDR3 reads CASSPALGVGPSYEQYF. Here the CDR3 DNA reads TGTGCCAGCAGCCCTGCTTTGGGAGTCGGCCCCTCCTACGAGCAGTACTTC.

The V and J genes are TRBV6-5 and TRBJ2-5; 7 bases are shared with TRBD1. Trimming at V came to 6 bases and at J to 3 bases, leaving 4 bases not matched to a gene. CDR3 size: 13 residues. Germline CDR1 is MNHEY and CDR2 is SVGAGI. The CDR3 here is CASSVGQKETQYF. The CDR3 nucleotides read TGTGCCAGCAGCGTGGGACAGAAAGAGACCCAGTACTTC.